Listed here are 13 T cell receptor beta chains from one sample, sequenced in a study of response to subunit inactivated influenza vaccine. Using its own MiXCR run on the RT-PCR reads, TCRdb lists one record per CDR3 protein. The sample carries roughly 760,000 distinct CDR3 sequences, about 20% recorded once. The sequencing used PBMCs from blood, collected roughly 5 days after vaccination. These receptor sequences come from a man aged 50 to 60 who received an inactivated influenza vaccine.

In this sample, this clonotype turned up many times. CDR3 residues: CASTGASRAGTEAFF. CDR3 DNA: TGCGCCAGCACAGGCGCATCCCGGGCGGGCACTGAAGCTTTCTTT. This chain connects TRBV5-1 to TRBJ1-1; D not certain. CDR3 length equals 15 residues. The germline V gene encodes CDR1 SGHRS and CDR2 YFSETQ. Trimming left V 6 bases short and J 4 bases short, with 19 bases between.

The chain uses TRBV7-2 and TRBJ2-7; tentative D call: TRBD1 (6 bases). The CDR3 runs to 15 residues. Trimming left V 7 bases short and J 2 bases short, with 18 bases between. Per germline, CDR1 SGHTA and CDR2 FQGNSA. DNA of the CDR3: TGTGCCAGCACCATTGGGGGCCCTACCACCTACGAGCAGTACTTC. It encodes CASTIGGPTTYEQYF.

This clonotype was picked up a small number of times. This chain uses TRBV25-1 with TRBJ2-7; tentatively, D is TRBD1 (5 bases). CDR1 and CDR2 from the germline V gene are MGHDK and SYGVNS. V was trimmed by 10 bases and J by 1 base, leaving 11 bases between them. The CDR3 loop spans 12 amino acids. The CDR3 loop is CATSKGSYEQYF. In nucleotides, the CDR3 is TGTGCCACCTCAAAGGGGTCCTACGAGCAGTACTTC.

In this sample, this clonotype turned up a few times. V is TRBV7-8 and J is TRBJ2-7; 9 bases fit TRBD1. V was clipped by 1 base and J by 4 bases; unmatched bases: 8. Per the germline V gene, CDR1 is SGHVS and CDR2 is FQNEAQ. The CDR3 totals 16 residues. CDR3 protein: CASSLGIRTGDYEQYF. DNA for the CDR3: TGTGCCAGCAGCTTAGGGATCAGGACAGGGGATTACGAGCAGTACTTC.

At least ten counts were recorded for this clonotype. The chain links TRBV29-1 to TRBJ1-3; D is undetermined. This CDR3 contains 12 residues. V was pared by 7 bases and J by 4 bases, with 11 bases between. Germline assignment: CDR1 SQVTM and CDR2 ANQGSEA. CDR3 DNA: TGCAGCGGAAGAGTTGGGGGAAACACCATATATTTT. It yields the protein CSGRVGGNTIYF.

The table lists this clonotype with many counts. The V call is TRBV7-2, the J call TRBJ2-1; TRBD2 might be the D (5 bases). CDR3 length: 15 amino acids. Germline values: CDR1 SGHTA, CDR2 FQGNSA. Trimming pared 0 bases from V and 0 bases from J, leaving 6 bases between. The CDR3 region has the DNA TGTGCCAGCAGCTTAGCGGGGAGCTCCTACAATGAGCAGTTCTTC. Translated, it gives CASSLAGSSYNEQFF.

V and J are TRBV6-2 or TRBV6-3 and TRBJ2-2, with unresolved D. The germline V gene encodes CDR1 MNHEY and CDR2 SVGEGT. The CDR3 spans 12 residues. V was clipped by 6 bases and J by 5 bases, with 7 bases between them. The CDR3 loop is CASRRLTGELFF. In DNA, the CDR3 is TGTGCCAGCAGACGGCTAACCGGGGAGCTGTTTTTT.

This clonotype was counted between two and nine times. CDR3 region: CSSRRLNEQFF. CDR3 DNA: TGCAGTTCAAGGAGGCTCAATGAGCAGTTCTTC. The chain has TRBV20-1 and TRBJ2-1, with D maybe TRBD2 (5 bases). Germline V CDR1 and CDR2: DFQATT, SNEGSKA (reference sequence). The CDR3 sequence is 11 residues long. Deletions cut 8 bases from V and 6 bases from J, with 11 bases between.

This clonotype turned up a few times. The rearrangement uses TRBV5-8 and TRBJ2-7, with D possibly matching TRBD1 (7 bases). Trimming left V 4 bases short and J 2 bases short, with 13 bases between. Germline CDR1 is SGHTS and CDR2 is YDEGEE. The CDR3 spans 14 residues. Written as DNA, the CDR3 is TGTGCCAGCAGCCCTCGCAGGGGGGCCTACGAGCAGTACTTC. It yields the protein CASSPRRGAYEQYF.

The rearrangement joins TRBV24-1 to TRBJ2-1; 8 bases match TRBD1. Germline V gene data show CDR1 as KGHDR and CDR2 as SFDVKD. This CDR3 comprises 16 residues. J lost 0 bases, V lost 4 bases, and 4 bases had no gene match. This CDR3 is CATSDPTGGSYNEQFF. The CDR3 DNA sequence: TGTGCCACCAGTGACCCTACAGGGGGCTCCTACAATGAGCAGTTCTTC.

This clonotype was counted between two and nine times. V usage is TRBV6-1 and J usage is TRBJ2-5; 7 nucleotides match TRBD1. Per the germline V gene, CDR1 is MNHNS and CDR2 is SASEGT. Trimming at V came to 5 bases and at J to 11 bases, leaving 14 bases not matched to a gene. This CDR3 spans 14 amino acids. In DNA, the CDR3 is TGTGCCAGCAGTAATCCCGGGACAGATATTCTTCAGTACTTC. Its protein product is CASSNPGTDILQYF.

The chain joins TRBV10-2 to TRBJ2-1, with D perhaps TRBD1 (5 bases). V shed 0 bases and J shed 8 bases, with 20 bases lying between them. The CDR3 extends over 17 amino acids. CDR1 WSHSY and CDR2 SAAADI come from the germline V gene. The DNA for the CDR3 is TGCGCCAGCAGTGAGTCGACACTATTTCGACAGTCCCATGAGCAGTTCTTC. This encodes CASSESTLFRQSHEQFF.

The chain carries TRBV11-2 and TRBJ2-5, with D possibly matching TRBD2 (5 bases). Per the germline V gene, CDR1 is SGHAT and CDR2 is FQNNGV. The V end lost 1 base, the J end lost 5 bases, and 11 bases lay between the germline ends. This CDR3 contains 14 residues. CDR3 protein: CASSLGTGIETQYF. Here the CDR3 DNA reads TGTGCCAGCAGCTTAGGCACGGGGATCGAGACCCAGTACTTC.